These T cell receptor beta chains were read from a single sample in a study of T cells in Graves' hyperthyroidism and ophthalmopathy. TCRdb reprocessed the multiplex PCR reads via MiXCR and lists one record per CDR3 protein. The table has hundreds of thousands of distinct CDR3 sequences, roughly 18% seen once. The sample comprised blood. Every receptor here comes from a woman aged 18-29 years with Graves' ophthalmopathy. The CDR3 runs from the conserved cysteine through the conserved F or W. Each record gives: V gene, J gene, D gene, clone size, CDR3 protein, CDR3 DNA. The D gene is left open where the match is weak. Some rows mark clone size as missing; the rest say once, few, many or name a class of expanded clone.

V: TRBV5-1
J: TRBJ2-1
D: TRBD1
size: few
CDR3: CASQGQGPYNEQFF
DNA: TGCGCCAGCCAGGGACAGGGGCCTTACAATGAGCAGTTCTTC

V: TRBV11-2
J: TRBJ2-1
D: TRBD2
size: NA
CDR3: CASRGGTSGTGEQFF
DNA: TGTGCCAGCAGGGGTGGGACTAGCGGGACGGGTGAGCAGTTCTTC

V: TRBV15
J: TRBJ2-3
D: TRBD1
size: NA
CDR3: CATSFRDRDTDTQYF
DNA: TGTGCCACCAGCTTCCGGGACAGGGATACAGATACGCAGTATTTT

V: TRBV7-8
J: TRBJ2-5
D: NA
size: many
CDR3: CASSRTGRTQETQYF
DNA: TGTGCCAGCAGCAGGACGGGACGAACACAAGAGACCCAGTACTTC

V: TRBV10-1
J: TRBJ1-1
D: NA
size: many
CDR3: CASSVGGQTEAFF
DNA: TGCGCCAGCAGTGTCGGCGGGCAAACTGAAGCTTTCTTT

V: TRBV18
J: TRBJ1-1
D: TRBD1
size: few
CDR3: CASSRTGQGGGAEAFF
DNA: TGTGCCAGCTCACGGACAGGACAGGGGGGTGGGGCTGAAGCTTTCTTT

V: TRBV7-8
J: TRBJ2-5
D: TRBD1
size: many
CDR3: CASSLPDQGARETQYF
DNA: TGTGCCAGCAGCCTGCCTGATCAGGGGGCCCGGGAGACCCAGTACTTC

V: TRBV20-1
J: TRBJ1-5
D: NA
size: many
CDR3: CSANRDKNQPQHF
DNA: TGCAGTGCTAACAGGGACAAGAATCAGCCCCAGCATTTT

V: TRBV20-1
J: TRBJ2-3
D: NA
size: NA
CDR3: CSASTATVGTDTQYF
DNA: TGCAGTGCCAGTACGGCTACTGTGGGCACAGATACGCAGTATTTT

V: TRBV9
J: TRBJ1-1
D: TRBD1
size: many
CDR3: CASSDPKGTAEAFF
DNA: TGTGCCAGCAGCGATCCCAAGGGGACAGCTGAAGCTTTCTTT

V: TRBV6-2/TRBV6-3
J: TRBJ2-7
D: NA
size: NA
CDR3: CASSSPSGTYEQYF
DNA: TGTGCCAGCAGTTCGCCAAGCGGTACCTACGAGCAGTACTTC

V: TRBV28
J: TRBJ2-7
D: TRBD1
size: many
CDR3: CASSLDLGQGATGYEQYF
DNA: TGTGCCAGCAGTTTAGATTTGGGACAGGGGGCGACTGGCTACGAGCAGTACTTC

V: TRBV20-1
J: TRBJ1-6
D: NA
size: many
CDR3: CSARGPQVGSPLHF
DNA: TGCAGTGCTAGAGGTCCGCAAGTGGGTTCACCCCTCCACTTT

V: TRBV20-1
J: TRBJ1-1
D: NA
size: many
CDR3: CSARFVQPEAFF
DNA: TGCAGTGCTAGATTTGTGCAACCTGAAGCTTTCTTT

V: TRBV30
J: TRBJ1-2
D: NA
size: many
CDR3: CAWSPPPRGYTF
DNA: TGTGCCTGGAGTCCTCCTCCGCGGGGCTACACCTTC

V: TRBV7-9
J: TRBJ1-1
D: NA
size: few
CDR3: CASSLRATEAFF
DNA: TGTGCCAGCAGCTTAAGAGCGACTGAAGCTTTCTTT

V: TRBV6-1
J: TRBJ2-2
D: NA
size: NA
CDR3: CASSPSATNTGELFF
DNA: TGTGCCAGCAGCCCTTCCGCCACGAACACCGGGGAGCTGTTTTTT

V: TRBV2
J: TRBJ2-2
D: NA
size: many
CDR3: CASSVALNTGELFF
DNA: TGTGCCAGCAGTGTGGCATTGAACACCGGGGAGCTGTTTTTT

V: TRBV20-1
J: TRBJ2-5
D: TRBD1
size: NA
CDR3: CSAPRQGQETQYF
DNA: TGCAGTGCTCCCCGACAGGGACAAGAGACCCAGTACTTC

V: TRBV11-2
J: TRBJ2-3
D: TRBD2
size: NA
CDR3: CASSLDSGGGPDTQYF
DNA: TGTGCCAGCAGCTTGGATAGCGGGGGCGGCCCAGATACGCAGTATTTT

V: TRBV7-2
J: TRBJ2-3
D: TRBD2
size: NA
CDR3: CASSRAGGPGDTQYF
DNA: TGTGCCAGCAGTCGGGCGGGGGGGCCCGGGGATACGCAGTATTTT

V: TRBV6-1
J: TRBJ1-1
D: TRBD1
size: many
CDR3: CASRPDRVENTEAFF
DNA: TGTGCCAGCAGACCCGACAGGGTCGAGAACACTGAAGCTTTCTTT

V: TRBV11-1
J: TRBJ1-3
D: NA
size: few
CDR3: CASASTLSGNTIYF
DNA: TGTGCCAGCGCTTCTACGCTCTCTGGAAACACCATATATTTT

V: TRBV30
J: TRBJ2-5
D: TRBD2
size: many
CDR3: CAWSKQRGRETQYF
DNA: TGTGCCTGGAGTAAGCAGCGGGGAAGAGAGACCCAGTACTTC

V: TRBV7-9
J: TRBJ1-2
D: NA
size: many
CDR3: CASSLIGTPNYGYTF
DNA: TGTGCCAGCAGCTTAATTGGGACACCTAACTATGGCTACACCTTC

V: TRBV11-3
J: TRBJ2-7
D: NA
size: few
CDR3: CASSLVPPRGTTYEQYF
DNA: TGTGCCAGCAGCTTAGTCCCCCCCAGGGGTACCACCTACGAGCAGTACTTC

V: TRBV7-6
J: TRBJ1-1
D: TRBD1
size: few
CDR3: CASSSSSGGAEAFF
DNA: TGTGCCAGCAGCTCGTCATCAGGGGGGGCTGAAGCTTTCTTT

V: TRBV24-1
J: TRBJ2-2
D: NA
size: NA
CDR3: CATSDQSTGELFF
DNA: TGTGCCACCAGTGACCAGTCCACCGGGGAGCTGTTTTTT

V: TRBV20-1
J: TRBJ2-5
D: NA
size: few
CDR3: CSARVTPGTQYF
DNA: TGCAGTGCTAGAGTAACCCCCGGAACCCAGTACTTC

V: TRBV28
J: TRBJ2-7
D: TRBD1
size: NA
CDR3: CASSLIGWTGGEKYF
DNA: TGTGCCAGCAGTTTGATTGGGTGGACAGGGGGCGAGAAGTACTTC

V: TRBV6-1
J: TRBJ1-1
D: TRBD1
size: NA
CDR3: CASSPTGTVNTEAFF
DNA: TGTGCCAGCAGTCCGACCGGGACAGTGAACACTGAAGCTTTCTTT

V: TRBV6-1
J: TRBJ1-2
D: NA
size: NA
CDR3: CASRQQEGGYGYTF
DNA: TGTGCCAGCAGGCAGCAGGAGGGGGGATATGGCTACACCTTC

V: TRBV7-3
J: TRBJ1-1
D: NA
size: few
CDR3: CASSLWRNTEAFF
DNA: TGTGCCAGCAGTCTATGGAGGAACACTGAAGCTTTCTTT

V: TRBV18
J: TRBJ2-1
D: NA
size: NA
CDR3: CASSPRGTGGYNEQFF
DNA: TGTGCCAGCTCACCAAGAGGTACCGGGGGCTACAATGAGCAGTTCTTC

V: TRBV20-1
J: TRBJ1-1
D: NA
size: many
CDR3: CSAPFYQNTEAFF
DNA: TGCAGTGCTCCTTTCTACCAGAACACTGAAGCTTTCTTT

V: TRBV19
J: TRBJ2-3
D: NA
size: NA
CDR3: CASSIASTDTQYF
DNA: TGTGCCAGTAGTATAGCTAGCACAGATACGCAGTATTTT

V: TRBV6-1
J: TRBJ2-2
D: TRBD2
size: NA
CDR3: CASSNAGGPATGELFF
DNA: TGTGCCAGCAGTAATGCGGGGGGGCCGGCCACCGGGGAGCTGTTTTTT

V: TRBV6-6
J: TRBJ1-1
D: TRBD1
size: many
CDR3: CASSYSWTGPRRTEAFF
DNA: TGTGCCAGCAGTTACTCGTGGACAGGTCCTCGCCGAACTGAAGCTTTCTTT

V: TRBV5-1
J: TRBJ2-1
D: TRBD1
size: many
CDR3: CASTGTGNEQFF
DNA: TGCGCCAGCACCGGGACAGGCAATGAGCAGTTCTTC

V: TRBV25-1
J: TRBJ2-7
D: TRBD1
size: NA
CDR3: CASSRMTGGPEQYF
DNA: TGTGCCAGCAGTCGGATGACAGGGGGCCCCGAGCAGTACTTC

V: TRBV6-1
J: TRBJ2-1
D: TRBD1
size: many
CDR3: CASIQPPGQGGLNEQFF
DNA: TGTGCCAGCATCCAACCGCCGGGACAGGGGGGATTGAATGAGCAGTTCTTC

V: TRBV14
J: TRBJ1-1
D: NA
size: many
CDR3: CASSQALGSWTEAFF
DNA: TGTGCCAGCAGCCAAGCCTTAGGGAGCTGGACTGAAGCTTTCTTT

V: TRBV6-2/TRBV6-3
J: TRBJ2-5
D: NA
size: once
CDR3: CASSYNGETQYF
DNA: TGTGCCAGCAGTTACAATGGGGAGACCCAGTACTTC